This T cell receptor beta chain was captured by sequencing in a study of shared clonotypes between healthy human individuals. Under the authors' procedure: ImmunoSEQ sequences covered only the junction and lacked quality scores; filtering therefore differed. Sequencing was performed with immunoSEQ multiplex PCR; in TCRdb, only in-frame clones are kept and a portion is missing. V and J calls and clone size are given by that table; D and trimming were obtained from the DNA. The data show fewer than 1.6 million clones, around 98.5% seen once. The CDR3 is 16 residues long. The germline V gene has CDR1 LNHNV and CDR2 YYDKDF (reference sequence). Trimming took 0 bases from V and 6 from J, leaving 15 bases between them. Points on this clone: No antigen is known for it.

General study findings and limits: For naive CD4 cells, 4.5% to 6.5% of clonotypes were shared across a handful of donors. In contrast to clonotypes shared by all four donors, non-shared clonotypes had lower generation probabilities. Only blood was sampled; tissue repertoires likely differ.

The clonotype comes from a man under 40 in good health. The chain is built from TRBV15 and TRBJ2-1; D possibly corresponds to TRBD2 (5 bases). The sample was naive CD4+ T cells sorted from blood. Described subset: CD45RA+ positively selected. The DNA for the CDR3 is TGTGCCACCAGCAGAGACGGACTTCGAACATCCAATGAGCAGTTCTTC. It encodes CATSRDGLRTSNEQFF.